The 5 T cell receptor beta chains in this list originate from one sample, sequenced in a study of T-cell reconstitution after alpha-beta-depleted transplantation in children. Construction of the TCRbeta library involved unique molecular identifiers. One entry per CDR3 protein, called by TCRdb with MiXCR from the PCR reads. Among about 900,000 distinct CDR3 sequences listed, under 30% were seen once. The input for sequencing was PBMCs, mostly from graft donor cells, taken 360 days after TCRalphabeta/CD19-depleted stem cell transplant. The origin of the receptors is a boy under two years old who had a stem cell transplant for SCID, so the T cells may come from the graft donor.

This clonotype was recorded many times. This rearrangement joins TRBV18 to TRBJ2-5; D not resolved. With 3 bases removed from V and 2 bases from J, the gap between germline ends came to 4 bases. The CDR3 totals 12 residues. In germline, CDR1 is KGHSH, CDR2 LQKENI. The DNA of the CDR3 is TGTGCCAGCTCACCGGGGCAAGAGACCCAGTACTTC. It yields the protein CASSPGQETQYF.

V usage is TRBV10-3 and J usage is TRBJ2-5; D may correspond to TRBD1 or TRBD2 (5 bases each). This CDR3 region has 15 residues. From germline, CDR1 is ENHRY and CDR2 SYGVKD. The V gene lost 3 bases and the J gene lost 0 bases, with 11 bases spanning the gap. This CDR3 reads CAISESGPYQETQYF. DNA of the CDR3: TGTGCCATCAGTGAATCGGGACCTTACCAAGAGACCCAGTACTTC.

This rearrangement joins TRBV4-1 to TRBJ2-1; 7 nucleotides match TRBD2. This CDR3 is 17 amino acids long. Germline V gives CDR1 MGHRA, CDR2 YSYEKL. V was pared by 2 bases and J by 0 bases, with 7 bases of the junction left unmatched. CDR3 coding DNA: TGCGCCAGCAGCCAATTACTTCAGCGGGGCTCCTACAATGAGCAGTTCTTC. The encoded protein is CASSQLLQRGSYNEQFF.

The CDR3 spells CAISDRTAPNTGELFF. CDR3 sequence (DNA): TGTGCCATCAGTGACCGGACAGCCCCGAACACCGGGGAGCTGTTTTTT. The J gene is TRBJ2-2, the V gene TRBV10-3, with a possible D match to TRBD1 (6 bases). V shed 3 bases and J shed 0 bases, with 11 bases lying between them. Germline CDR1 reads ENHRY; CDR2 reads SYGVKD. The CDR3 has 16 residues.

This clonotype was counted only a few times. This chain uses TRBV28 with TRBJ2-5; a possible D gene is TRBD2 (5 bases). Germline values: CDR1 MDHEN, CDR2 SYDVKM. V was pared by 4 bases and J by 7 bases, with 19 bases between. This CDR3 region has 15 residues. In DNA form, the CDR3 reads TGTGCCAGCAGTTCCCGATCCCGGGCGGAGGTGACCCAGTACTTC. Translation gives CASSSRSRAEVTQYF.